Listed below are T cell receptor beta chains from one sample, sequenced in a study of blood T cells in healthy people across ages. One entry per CDR3 protein results from TCRdb running MiXCR on the 5' RACE reads. The sample lists approximately 780,000 distinct CDR3 sequences; roughly 25% were seen once. In addition, the sample was reused for a study of T cells of mothers and their children.

Sample: blood. The receptors originated from a boy under 18 in good health. The CDR3 runs from the conserved cysteine through the conserved F or W.

>TRBV29-1|.
CSVERGREQYF
>TRBV7-2|TRBJ2-5
CASSSDLPPQETQYF
>TRBV7-6|TRBJ2-3
CASSLTTSGGPSGTQYF
>TRBV7-9|TRBJ2-7
CASSSKIYEQYF
>TRBV27|TRBJ2-5
CASSLDPGPPQETQYF
>TRBV28|TRBJ2-1
CASRYPLTSGGNEQFF
>TRBV29-1|TRBJ2-3
CSVARDRGTDTQYF
>TRBV15|TRBJ2-2
CATANRDRENTGELFF
>TRBV28|TRBJ2-7
CASSLSQGGAYEQYF
>TRBV7-9|TRBJ2-5
CASNRAGVEETQYF
>TRBV13|TRBJ1-2
CASSLGMGENYGYTF
>TRBV20-1|TRBJ2-1
CSAPLPGLAVNEQFF
>TRBV18|TRBJ2-5
CASSPRPGGQETQYF
>TRBV21-1|TRBJ1-2
CASSPKGALYGYTF
>TRBV6-5|TRBJ1-5
CASSWGKNQPQHF
>TRBV10-2|TRBJ2-4
CASRGGRRNIQYF
>TRBV27|TRBJ1-4
CASFDRVGEKLFF
>TRBV5-1|TRBJ1-2
CASSSAEPDAYGYTF
>TRBV28|TRBJ2-5
CASSLWGEQETQYF
>TRBV5-5|TRBJ2-5
CASSASGAPWAQYF
>TRBV5-1|.
CASSTGTVSYEQYF
>TRBV2|TRBJ1-5
CASESQGTGQPQHF
>TRBV6-1|TRBJ1-2
CASREDRNYGYTF
>TRBV2|TRBJ1-2
CASSGRVNYGYTF
>TRBV15|TRBJ2-7
CATSSSDTYNPYGQYF
>TRBV6-5|TRBJ2-2
CASRPQAGRTGELFF
>TRBV4-3|TRBJ1-5
CASSQDFKQPQHF
>TRBV5-1|TRBJ2-5
CASSLMEETQYF
>TRBV28|TRBJ2-7
CASSLPGQGASRPGQYF
>TRBV6-1|TRBJ2-5
CASSARVGRGPETQYF
>TRBV27|TRBJ2-7
CASISTRESSSYEQYF
>TRBV9|TRBJ2-5
CASSGTAGSQQETQYF
>TRBV12-3/TRBV12-4|TRBJ2-1
CASRYGTGSHNEQFF
>TRBV5-1|TRBJ1-2
CASTPAGYCGYTF
>TRBV7-3|TRBJ1-6
CASSSQTGGGSPLHF
>TRBV29-1|TRBJ1-4
CSVRRGGEKLFF
>TRBV7-3|TRBJ2-1
CASSLTHNNEQFF